The sequence of this TCR beta chain was determined in a study of cytomegalovirus exposure and HLA in healthy donors (dated by TCRdb to about 2017). Study-wide context: In an earlier analysis of some 550 of the donors, roughly 300 Gb of sequence data and 100 million or so unique TCR beta sequences from approximately 180 million T cells were reported. About 300 gigabases of sequencing data and tens of millions of unique TCR sequences were included in an early release covering about 700 HLA-typed donors. Of the 300 to 450 genotyped donors, 70% to 90% were placed in the genetic ancestry cluster associated with self-reported Caucasian donors. The study aimed to test whether signatures of past pathogen exposure could be identified by cataloging public T cell receptors. The study profiled the T cell repertoires of around 700 subjects by immunosequencing and related them to cytomegalovirus serostatus. In addition to the first cohort of 500 to 850 subjects, a separate validation cohort of around 110 different subjects was used. To predict cytomegalovirus infection status, the study brought together high-throughput TCR immunosequencing, statistical association of individual TCRs with disease status, and machine learning. To study patterns of TCR occurrence, a later analysis re-analyzed previously published TCR beta repertoires from 550 to 800 donors and added high-resolution HLA genotyping. Rather than using new phenotypic data, the later analysis identified candidate immune exposures from TCR beta sequences and from how often those sequences occurred across donors. To decide whether each TCR beta V gene segment behaved as functional or pseudogenic, an earlier analysis of some 600 of the donors relied on high-throughput TCR beta sequencing. Donor age, sex, ethnicity and CMV serostatus were collected together with the repertoire data. Genome-wide SNP genotypes for about 65% of the roughly 700 donors were used in a later genetic analysis, which treated that subset as a discovery cohort. Every repertoire in the discovery cohort had been generated on one and the same sequencing platform. Both class I and class II loci were covered by HLA typing, at four-digit resolution. Typing coverage varied by locus: roughly 620-640 donors for A, B, C, DRB1 and DQB1; approximately 520 for DQA1; approximately 610 for DPA1; approximately 490 for DPB1. Roughly 5 DR-DQ haplotypes were handled as single units for association and clustering, since linkage in the cohort was strong. On average, around 200,000 unique TCR beta nucleotide sequences were sequenced per donor among a few hundred genotyped donors of the cohort, with approximately 18% of those sequences being non-productive.

Paper-wide results and their limitations: A further reported finding was that TCR beta sequences accurately predicted the HLA-A and HLA-B alleles for most subjects in the first cohort. In both the original and validation cohorts, the classifier was reported to diagnose cytomegalovirus status with high specificity and sensitivity. Some IMGT-functional V segments, including TRBV6-2 and TRBV6-3, could not be distinguished by the 87-base-pair reads and were therefore excluded. A later analysis associated about 17,000 TCR beta sequences with specific HLA alleles at a false discovery rate of 0.05. In vitro tests confirmed that a few of the cytomegalovirus-associated TCR beta chains recognize cytomegalovirus antigens. The study gave a list of 150 to 200 TCR beta chains associated with cytomegalovirus. Because counts were too low, some 16 rarely observed V segments, including chromosome 9 orphons, were excluded from the earlier analysis of several hundred of the donors. A later genetic analysis reported fewer N-insertions in productive TCRs among donors in an Asian-associated ancestry cluster than the roughly 670-donor mean. In an earlier analysis of over 550 of the donors, most TCR beta V segments were observed in productive rearrangements about 87% or about 30% of the time, broadly matching IMGT annotations. Most TCR sequences were observed very rarely across donors, whereas some public TCRs were present in many individuals. It was suggested by the authors that the approach could potentially be generalized to other disease states and immunological phenotypes. In a later genetic analysis, a missense DCLRE1C variant was associated with V-gene and J-gene trimming of TCR beta chains, and the association was replicated in an independent cohort. Correlated functional status among segregating V segments might reflect linkage disequilibrium, but an unknown experimental factor could not be ruled out. HLA typing was unavailable for some donors at each locus, so association tests used only the typed subset. In a later analysis, HLA-associated TCR beta chains were found to be more clonally expanded and to have lower generation probabilities than equally common non-associated chains. A later analysis found that TCR association rates varied across HLA loci, with DRB1 alleles showing the most associated TCRs and HLA-C alleles the fewest. The cohort was sequenced for TCR beta chains only, and without alpha or paired-chain data the features that could be detected were limited. CMV serostatus was the only immune exposure information available for the cohort. Presence/absence analyses assumed roughly uniform sequencing depth across donors, an assumption that may not hold. Most CMV-associated TCR beta chains appeared to be HLA-restricted in a later analysis, and the HLA associations seemed to be driven largely by CMV exposure. When HLA alleles, especially DR and DQ, strongly co-occurred, attributing TCR associations to individual alleles was difficult. The sequencing pipeline was judged likely to have produced a cluster of highly shared sequence variants as a technical artifact. A later analysis reported that several top co-occurrence clusters appeared linked to parvovirus B19, influenza, CMV and Epstein-Barr virus.

Library prep was done by the immunoSEQ multiplex PCR assay. The multiplex PCR relied on a mix of 60 forward primers for TCR Vbeta segments and 13 reverse primers for TCR Jbeta segments. A multiplex PCR assay on genomic DNA amplified the CDR3 region of rearranged TCR beta genes. Amplified TCR beta libraries were sequenced as 87-base-pair reads on the Illumina HiSeq System. Per the source publication's procedure: Across the roughly 600 repertoires, a later analysis counted 80 million or so unique TCR beta chains, approximately 12 million of which were shared by at least two donors. Raw reads were error-corrected and collapsed into unique sequences with a nearest-neighbor algorithm that merged closely related sequences to remove PCR and sequencing errors. Alignment of CDR3 sequences to IMGT reference sequences was used to assign V, D and J gene segments. For a sequence to be retained, a match of at least six nucleotides was required to both a V gene segment and a J gene segment. Rearrangements were called productive when the CDR3 lacked stop codons and stayed in frame with V and J; all others were non-productive. Following IMGT convention, CDR3 was defined as the stretch from the second conserved V-encoded cysteine to the conserved J-encoded phenylalanine. The earlier analysis of some 540 of the donors excluded any sequence lacking an unambiguous match to a single V gene segment. In an earlier analysis of approximately 590 of the donors, a V segment was called functional when productive rearrangements were above 56.7%, and segregating when the standard deviation between donors exceeded 5%. To diagnose cytomegalovirus status from the catalog of TCR beta chain sequences, a statistical classification framework was built. V and J gene assignment, in a later analysis, came from comparing TCR nucleotide sequences with IMGT/GENE-DB human TR gene sequences. A later analysis assigned CDR3 sequences and most-parsimonious VDJ recombination scenarios with the TCRdist pipeline. In a later analysis, each TCR beta chain was defined by its CDR3 amino acid sequence together with its V-gene family, and reads lacking a unique V-gene family were excluded. In a later analysis, around 600 highly shared, low-generation-probability nucleotide sequences were removed to address suspected cross-contamination and a sequencing artifact. For each public chain, a later analysis derived a clonal expansion index from normalized ranks of inferred template counts within each repertoire. In a later analysis, generation probabilities were computed using a VDJ recombination model fitted to out-of-frame rearrangements, and the results were checked against IGoR. A later analysis scored TCR-TCR, TCR-HLA and TCR-CMV co-occurrence with hypergeometric tests, applying a repertoire-size bias correction to TCR pairs. In a later analysis, false discovery rates were estimated by permuting HLA or CMV assignments 20 times. In a later analysis, co-occurring TCRs were grouped using DBSCAN, with TCRdist sequence similarity added in when clustering inside HLA-allele-positive subsets. Repertoires with fewer than 30,000 or more than 120,000 public chains were left out of co-occurrence clustering, as were five repertoires with anomalous nucleotide sharing. The table comes from immuneACCESS by way of TCRdb, which keeps in-frame sequences with V and J called. Part of the clones is missing from these tables; in studies checked, under half for an unresolved V gene and the rest for unknown reasons. V, J and clone size derive from that table, while D and trimming were established from the DNA sequence. This sample gives roughly 120,000 clones in total; over 60% of them show up just once. Together, the top ten hold 3.5% to 4.5% of the sample.

Trimmed from V: 1 base; trimmed from J: 0 bases; junction bases lacking a gene match: 8. From cysteine to phenylalanine, the CDR3 is 18 amino acids long. The read is trimmed to its CDR3 DNA, 54 bases read in frame from base 1. The CDR1 and CDR2 encoded by the germline V gene are SGHAT and FQNNGV. Points on this clone: Its antigen has not been determined. No qualities accompany the bases; no much larger clone lies one base away.

The cohort consisted of some 730 healthy bone marrow donors. Cohort members were all nominally healthy when sampled, although unrecorded immune exposures were likely present. The donor tested CMV seropositive and was one of the 289 seropositive cohort members. Each donor provided a peripheral blood sample, and peripheral blood mononuclear cells were used for TCR beta sequencing. Genomic DNA extraction from the blood cell samples was performed with the Qiagen DNeasy Blood Extraction Kit. The TCR was taken from a man aged 25-40 years in good health and CMV-seropositive. The sequencing sample was made of PBMCs. The rearrangement combines TRBV11-2 with TRBJ2-7; 11 bases in between match TRBD2. The DNA sequence is given as TGTGCCAGCAGCTTAGTGGCTAGCGGGGGGCAGAGCTCCTACGAGCAGTACTTC. Translated, it reads CASSLVASGGQSSYEQYF.